This T cell receptor (beta chain) was captured in a study of cytomegalovirus exposure and HLA in healthy donors. Study in general: Out of around 360 genotyped donors, roughly 83% belonged to the Caucasian-associated ancestry cluster.

Donors likely had unrecorded immune exposures despite being nominally healthy when sampled. V was shortened by 5 bases and J by 5 bases, with 3 bases between the two germline ends. CDR3 length: 10 residues. Germline CDR1 is SEHNR and CDR2 is FQNEAQ (reference sequence). The primer mix had 60 Vbeta and 13 Jbeta primers. Method: immunoSEQ multiplex PCR; TCRdb's copy keeps in-frame clones and lacks some. In the table there are roughly 99,000 clones, more than 75% of which are singletons. The V call is TRBV7-9, the J call TRBJ2-5; D not certain. The TCR was taken from a woman aged 40 to 55 in good health and CMV-seronegative. The source material was PBMCs. DNA for the CDR3: TGTGCCAGCAGCCGGGAGACCCAGTACTTC. It yields the protein CASSRETQYF.